This passage covers 21 T cell receptor beta chains from one sample sequenced in a study of chemoradiotherapy in HPV16-positive cancers. Data came from immunoSEQ multiplex PCR; TCRdb stores just in-frame clones and leaves some out. The sample yields approximately 10,000 clones, about three quarters seen once. The sample was gathered from a patient who underwent chemoradiotherapy. These receptors all come from a human donor with HPV-associated anogenital cancer.

The chain recombines TRBV4-3 with TRBJ2-3; maybe TRBD2 (5 bases). Germline CDR1 and CDR2: LGHNA and YSLEER. The V end lost 4 bases, the J end lost 3 bases, and 14 bases lay between the germline ends. The CDR3 is 15 residues long. CDR3 amino acids: CASSLRGATTDTQYF. The CDR3 DNA follows: TGCGCCAGCAGCCTCCGGGGAGCTACAACAGATACGCAGTATTTT.

The chain employs TRBV19 and TRBJ1-2; D is perhaps TRBD1 (6 bases). Germline CDR1 LNHDA, CDR2 SQIVND (reference sequence). The CDR3 extends over 14 amino acids. V lost 2 bases to trimming and J lost 8 bases, with 15 bases between them. The CDR3 loop is CASSILGGPGGYTF. The CDR3 DNA reads as TGTGCCAGTAGTATATTGGGGGGCCCAGGGGGCTACACCTTC.

The chain employs TRBV7-2 and TRBJ2-2, with TRBD1 matching 9 bases. This CDR3 region has 18 residues. After removal of 0 bases from V and 7 bases from J, the junction contained 12 bases not matched to a gene. CDR1 and CDR2 from the germline V gene are SGHTA and FQGNSA. CDR3 DNA sequence: TGTGCCAGCAGCTTAGCCTCCTCCGGGACAGGGAGTATCGGGGAGCTGTTTTTT. This codes for CASSLASSGTGSIGELFF.

This chain joins TRBV27 and TRBJ2-1, with 8 bases matching TRBD1. Germline V CDR1 and CDR2: MNHEY, SMNVEV (reference sequence). The CDR3 contains 15 residues. The ends lost 6 bases at V and 4 bases at J; junction bases unmatched: 8. Here the CDR3 reads CASRPRTGQYNEQFF. The CDR3 DNA follows: TGTGCCAGCAGACCTCGGACAGGGCAATACAATGAGCAGTTCTTC.

V usage is TRBV19 and J usage is TRBJ1-1, with unresolved D. Trimming removed 1 base from V and 1 base from J, with 4 bases in between. The length of the CDR3 is 13 residues. Looked up from germline, CDR1 is LNHDA and CDR2 is SQIVND (reference sequence). The CDR3 sequence: CASSIVRNTEAFF. In DNA, the CDR3 is TGTGCCAGTAGTATAGTCCGGAACACTGAAGCTTTCTTT.

This clone turned up a few times. V usage is TRBV27 and J usage is TRBJ1-2; 8 bases line up with TRBD1. CDR1 and CDR2 from the germline V gene are MNHEY and SMNVEV (reference sequence). This CDR3 region has 15 residues. With 5 bases clipped from V and 4 bases from J, the junction kept 9 bases outside the gene matches. The CDR3 sequence is CASSPRQGYAYGYTF. CDR3 DNA sequence: TGTGCCAGCAGTCCCCGACAGGGGTACGCCTATGGCTACACCTTC.

This clone was seen more than once but under ten times. The chain links TRBV18 to TRBJ2-7; 12 bases fit TRBD2. The CDR3 loop spans 16 amino acids. The germline CDR1 and CDR2 sequences are KGHSH and LQKENI. Unmatched junction bases numbered 12, after V lost 5 bases and J lost 7 bases. CDR3 in DNA: TGTGCCAGCTCATCAACGATACCGGGACTAGCGGGTGAGCAGTACTTC. Translation gives CASSSTIPGLAGEQYF.

The rearrangement joins TRBV5-6 to TRBJ2-5; 7 bases are a match to TRBD1. CDR3 length equals 16 residues. V lost 0 bases to trimming and J lost 2 bases; unmatched junction nucleotides: 7. CDR1 and CDR2 from the germline V gene are SGHDT and YYEEEE. CDR3 loop: CASSLGQGRGQETQYF. The CDR3 nucleotides read TGTGCCAGCAGCTTGGGACAGGGCAGGGGTCAAGAGACCCAGTACTTC. Looking up the rest from reference TRBV5-6 and TRBJ2-5 gives the full variable domain: DAGVTQSPTHLIKTRGQQVTLRCSPKSGHDTVSWYQQALGQGPQFIFQYYEEEERQRGNFPDRFSGHQFPNYSSELNVNALLLGDSALYLCASSLGQGRGQETQYFGPGTRLLVL.

This rearrangement joins TRBV7-8 to TRBJ2-2; no clear D. The CDR3 is 14 residues long. Germline V lookup: CDR1 SGHVS, CDR2 FQNEAQ. The V gene lost 4 bases and the J gene lost 6 bases, with 12 bases spanning the gap. The CDR3 loop reads CASSSTSRAGELFF. In DNA, the CDR3 is TGTGCCAGCAGCTCCACGTCGAGAGCCGGGGAGCTGTTTTTT.

The rearrangement uses TRBV11-1 and TRBJ1-5; the D gene is possibly TRBD1 (6 bases). This CDR3 comprises 15 residues. V lost 5 bases to trimming and J lost 1 base, with 12 bases between them. In germline, CDR1 is SGHAT, CDR2 FQDESV (reference sequence). CDR3 DNA: TGTGCCAGCAGCGCAAGGGGGGACAGCAATCAGCCCCAGCATTTT. Its protein product is CASSARGDSNQPQHF.

This chain joins TRBV18 and TRBJ2-1; D is possibly TRBD2 (6 bases). The V gene lost 2 bases and the J gene lost 0 bases, with 8 bases spanning the gap. Germline CDR1 reads KGHSH; CDR2 reads LQKENI. The CDR3 is made up of 15 amino acids. Here the CDR3 reads CASSPAGSSYNEQFF. In nucleotides, the CDR3 is TGTGCCAGCTCACCAGCGGGGAGCTCCTACAATGAGCAGTTCTTC.

The table lists this clone with a count of one. This chain connects TRBV10-3 to TRBJ1-1, with D possibly matching TRBD1 (6 bases). CDR1 and CDR2 (germline): ENHRY, SYGVKD. The CDR3 contains 14 residues. Trimming took 10 bases from V and 7 from J, leaving 22 bases between them. CDR3 amino acids: CATRPIRDTLEAFF. Here the CDR3 DNA reads TGTGCCACAAGACCTATTCGGGACACCCTTGAAGCTTTCTTT.

This clone has just a few counts. The rearrangement uses TRBV9 and TRBJ1-6; D is uncertain. Germline V CDR1 and CDR2: SGDLS, YYNGEE. Trimming stripped 0 bases from V and 7 bases from J, with 5 bases between. The CDR3 extends over 13 amino acids. The chain's CDR3 is CASSVGSNSPLHF. CDR3 in DNA: TGTGCCAGCAGCGTAGGGTCGAATTCACCCCTCCACTTT.

The rearrangement joins TRBV25-1 to TRBJ2-5; D may match TRBD1 or TRBD2 (5 bases each). Per the germline V gene, CDR1 is MGHDK and CDR2 is SYGVNS. The V and J ends lost 2 bases and 2 bases respectively, with 15 bases between them. The CDR3 loop spans 16 amino acids. The CDR3 loop is CASSEDYPGRQETQYF. CDR3 DNA: TGTGCCAGCAGTGAAGATTACCCGGGACGACAAGAGACCCAGTACTTC.

CDR3 DNA: TGTGCCAGTAGTGCCTTTTACTCTGGAAACACCATATATTTT. Translation gives CASSAFYSGNTIYF. V usage is TRBV19 and J usage is TRBJ1-3; D uncertain. Germline V gene lookup returns CDR1 LNHDA and CDR2 SQIVND (reference sequence). The CDR3 consists of 14 residues. Trimming removed 5 bases from V and 0 bases from J, with 8 bases in between.

This clone has only a few counts. The chain combines TRBV2 with TRBJ1-2; D perhaps matches TRBD1 (5 bases). This CDR3 is built from 11 residues. The germline gives CDR1 SNHLY, CDR2 FYNNEI. V was cut by 7 bases and J by 8 bases, with 11 bases left in between. CDR3 residues: CASKRQRGYTF. The DNA for the CDR3 is TGTGCCAGCAAGAGACAGCGGGGCTACACCTTC.

This chain's CDR3 is CASSDSGRVTDTQYF. The CDR3 nucleotides are TGTGCCAGCAGTGACTCCGGGAGGGTTACAGATACGCAGTATTTT. The V and J genes are TRBV2 and TRBJ2-3; 8 nucleotides align to TRBD2. The V gene's germline CDR1 is SNHLY and CDR2 FYNNEI. The ends lost 3 bases at V and 3 bases at J; junction bases unmatched: 5. This CDR3 region has 15 residues.

The CDR3 DNA reads as TGTGCCAGCAGCTTGGATCCGGTGGCTGGAAACACCATATATTTT. Amino acid sequence: CASSLDPVAGNTIYF. The chain couples TRBV5-4 to TRBJ1-3; D is uncertain. Trimming took 0 bases from V and 2 from J, leaving 9 bases between them. Germline V gene data show CDR1 as SGHNT and CDR2 as YYREEE (reference sequence). CDR3 length: 15 amino acids.

This chain connects TRBV7-2 to TRBJ2-2; no firm D call. Germline lookup yields CDR1 SGHTA and CDR2 FQGNSA. Trimming shortened V by 1 base and J by 0 bases, and 9 bases separated the two germline ends. CDR3 length: 16 amino acids. The DNA for the CDR3 is TGTGCCAGCAGCTTAGATTTCAGTCCGAACACCGGGGAGCTGTTTTTT. This translates into CASSLDFSPNTGELFF.

This clone has just one count. This rearrangement joins TRBV14 to TRBJ1-2; D is possibly TRBD1 (5 bases). The CDR3 contains 20 residues. Germline-derived CDR1 and CDR2 are SGHDN and FVKESK. V shed 1 base and J shed 3 bases, with 27 bases lying between them. CDR3 residues: CASSQGVWDHSDVRDYGYTF. CDR3 nucleotide sequence: TGTGCCAGCAGCCAAGGGGTATGGGATCACTCCGACGTCAGGGACTATGGCTACACCTTC.

This CDR3 reads CASRGAGELFF. CDR3 coding DNA: TGTGCCAGCAGGGGGGCCGGGGAGCTGTTTTTT. This chain links TRBV5-4 with TRBJ2-2; perhaps D is TRBD1 or TRBD2 (5 bases each). The CDR3 sequence is 11 residues long. The ends were cut back, 5 bases at V and 6 bases at J, with 5 bases in the middle. Looked up from germline, CDR1 is SGHNT and CDR2 is YYREEE (reference sequence).